The sample holds many counts of the clone carrying this TCR beta chain. The source of the sample is a study of T cells in Graves' hyperthyroidism and ophthalmopathy. V gave up 6 bases and J gave up 6 bases, with 17 bases separating them. Germline CDR1 MDHEN, CDR2 SYDVKM. The CDR3 has 15 residues. RNA transcripts served as the template for amplifying TCR beta CDR3 regions. HTBI primers were used for first-round RT-PCR of the TCR CDR3. TCRdb ran MiXCR on the multiplex PCR reads and lists one entry per CDR3 protein. Of around 520,000 distinct CDR3 sequences listed, approximately 24% are singletons. This rearrangement joins TRBV28 to TRBJ2-2, with D perhaps matching TRBD1 (7 bases). Sequencing input: blood. The clonotype originates from a woman aged 25-40 years with Graves' ophthalmopathy. The CDR3 region is CASRGGTAIPGELFF. CDR3 nucleotide sequence: TGTGCCAGCAGGGGCGGGACAGCCATCCCCGGGGAGCTGTTTTTT. The full variable domain, with the rest looked up from reference TRBV28 and TRBJ2-2, is DVKVTQSSRYLVKRTGEKVFLECVQDMDHENMFWYRQDPGLGLRLIYFSYDVKMKEKGDIPEGYSVSREKKERFSLILESASTNQTSMYLCASRGGTAIPGELFFGEGSRLTVL.